This entry lists 18 T cell receptor beta chains sequenced from one sample in a study of blood T cells in healthy people across ages. Then a second PCR, running roughly 7 to 11 cycles, was carried out with a sample-barcoded 5' primer and a J-beta primer mix. TCRdb passed the 5' RACE reads through MiXCR, listing each CDR3 protein once. The data contain hundreds of thousands of distinct CDR3 sequences, under 25% of them seen just once; the ten biggest clones take up more than 3%. Sequenced material: blood. These receptors all come from a man aged 65-85 years in good health.

This clonotype was observed at least ten times. The chain is built from TRBV20-1 and TRBJ2-5; 10 bases fit TRBD1. The trim removed 2 bases at V and 2 bases at J, leaving 11 bases unmatched. The germline CDR1 and CDR2 sequences are DFQATT and SNEGSKA (reference sequence). CDR3 length: 17 residues. The CDR3: CSARNYLGQGGQETQYF. The CDR3 bases are TGCAGTGCTAGAAACTACCTCGGACAGGGGGGGCAAGAGACCCAGTACTTC.

This chain joins TRBV7-2 and TRBJ2-7, with TRBD1 identical over 7 bases. Trimming removed 5 bases from V and 4 bases from J; junction bases left unmatched: 5. The V gene's germline CDR1 is SGHTA and CDR2 FQGNSA. The CDR3 is 13 residues long. The CDR3 nucleotides read TGTGCCAGCAGCCACAACAGGGGTTACGAGCAGTACTTC. Encoded protein: CASSHNRGYEQYF.

The CDR3 region has the DNA TGCAGTGCTAGATCGGGGACAGGGGAATACAATGAGCAGTTCTTC. Amino acid sequence: CSARSGTGEYNEQFF. V is TRBV20-1 and J is TRBJ2-7, with 10 bases that match TRBD1. The J call may be incorrect, as the DNA end agrees better with TRBJ2-1. Germline CDR1 is DFQATT and CDR2 is SNEGSKA (reference sequence). This CDR3 contains 15 residues.

This clonotype has only one observation. The chain uses TRBV7-9 and TRBJ2-3; unclear D gene. Trimming removed 5 bases from V and 7 bases from J, with 10 bases in between. This CDR3 comprises 12 residues. The V gene's germline CDR1 is SEHNR and CDR2 FQNEAQ (reference sequence). CDR3 loop: CASSLYENTQYF. The CDR3 DNA is TGTGCCAGCAGCCTCTACGAAAATACGCAGTATTTT.

This clonotype was detected only a few times. The gene calls are TRBV20-1 and TRBJ1-2; a possible D gene is TRBD1 (6 bases). The V end lost 6 bases, the J end lost 0 bases, and 14 bases lay between the germline ends. Germline V gene data show CDR1 as DFQATT and CDR2 as SNEGSKA (reference sequence). The CDR3 is 14 residues long. CDR3 nucleotides: TGCAGTGCAAAAGGGGGGGGATCTAACTATGGCTACACCTTC. Amino acid sequence: CSAKGGGSNYGYTF.

The chain recombines TRBV12-3 or TRBV12-4 with TRBJ2-5, with a weak D call TRBD1 (5 bases). The tail of the sequence fits TRBJ2-7 better, so the J call may be wrong. The CDR3 spans 14 residues. CDR3 in DNA: TGTGCCAGCAGTTTAGAGGCTCAGGGAAGCGAGCAGTACTTC. Amino acids: CASSLEAQGSEQYF.

CDR3 coding DNA: TGCAGCGTTGGGGGTGACTATGGCTACACCTTC. It is translated as CSVGGDYGYTF. The gene calls are TRBV29-1 and TRBJ1-2; unclear D gene. The V and J ends lost 4 bases and 3 bases respectively, with 6 bases between them. Germline V gene data show CDR1 as SQVTM and CDR2 as ANQGSEA. This CDR3 comprises 11 residues.

This clonotype was detected only once. One base away lies a much larger clone, so this may be a sequencing read error. The chain has TRBV28 and TRBJ2-7; D is possibly TRBD2 (6 bases). CDR3 length: 12 residues. Per germline, CDR1 MDHEN and CDR2 SYDVKM. V was pared by 2 bases and J by 7 bases, with 9 bases between. The DNA of the CDR3 is TGTGCCAGCAGTTTAAAGGGGAGGGAGCAGTACTTC. Its protein is CASSLKGREQYF.

In this sample, this clonotype turned up a few times. CDR3 coding DNA: TGTGCCAGCAGCAACCGGGACAGGGAGGAGACCCAGTACTTC. Its translation is CASSNRDREETQYF. V is TRBV21-1 and J is TRBJ2-5; the D call in the table, TRBD1, was not verified against the DNA. TRBV21-1 is marked as a pseudogene. This CDR3 is 14 amino acids long.

This clonotype has a handful of counts. The V call is TRBV29-1, the J call TRBJ2-5; D remains ambiguous. V shed 4 bases and J shed 2 bases, with 8 bases lying between them. CDR1 and CDR2 (germline): SQVTM, ANQGSEA. The length of the CDR3 is 12 residues. CDR3 amino acids: CSVAWLQETQYF. For the CDR3, the DNA is TGCAGCGTTGCCTGGCTACAAGAGACCCAGTACTTC. The full variable domain, with the rest looked up from reference TRBV29-1 and TRBJ2-5, is SAVISQKPSRDICQRGTSLTIQCQVDSQVTMMFWYRQQPGQSLTLIATANQGSEATYESGFVIDKFPISRPNLTFSTLTVSNMSPEDSSIYLCSVAWLQETQYFGPGTRLLVL.

A single count supports this clonotype. V gene TRBV29-1 combines with J gene TRBJ2-5; TRBD2 agrees at 14 bases. The better agreement between TRBJ2-1 and the DNA end casts doubt on the J call. Germline values: CDR1 SQVTM, CDR2 ANQGSEA. The CDR3 has 15 residues. This CDR3 is CSVEAGLAGARGQFF. The CDR3 DNA sequence: TGCAGCGTTGAAGCGGGACTAGCGGGGGCGCGGGGGCAGTTCTTC.

This clonotype was detected ten times or more. The chain links TRBV3-1 to TRBJ2-7; 8 positions agree with TRBD1. The CDR3 sequence is 13 residues long. V lost 1 base to trimming and J lost 7 bases; unmatched junction nucleotides: 3. Germline CDR1 is LGHDT and CDR2 is YNNKEL (reference sequence). CDR3 sequence (DNA): TGTGCCAGCAGCCAAGGGACAGGGCGGGAGCAGTACTTC. Protein sequence: CASSQGTGREQYF.

A few counts support this clonotype. J is TRBJ1-2 and V is TRBV7-9; 8 bases agree with TRBD1. The germline gives CDR1 SEHNR, CDR2 FQNEAQ (reference sequence). The CDR3 consists of 15 residues. The trim removed 5 bases at V and 4 bases at J, leaving 9 bases unmatched. The CDR3 loop is CASSASPDRAYGYTF. The CDR3 DNA reads TGTGCCAGCAGCGCTAGCCCGGACAGGGCCTATGGCTACACCTTC.

Remarks on this clonotype: One end of the junction does not line up with germline, which may come from a read error. This chain links TRBV20-1 with TRBJ2-7, with D perhaps matching TRBD2 (6 bases). This CDR3 comprises 13 residues. Germline loops: CDR1 DFQATT, CDR2 SNEGSKA (reference sequence). Here the CDR3 DNA reads TGCAGTGCTAGGGAGGGACTCCAAAACGAGCGGTACTTC. The encoded protein is CSAREGLQNERYF.

This chain joins TRBV29-1 and TRBJ2-7; D could derive from TRBD1 or TRBD2 (5 bases each). Trimming left V 1 base short and J 2 bases short, with 12 bases between. Per the germline V gene, CDR1 is SQVTM and CDR2 is ANQGSEA. The CDR3 runs 14 residues. CDR3 region: CSVEVPRDPYEQYF. The CDR3 DNA follows: TGCAGCGTTGAAGTCCCCAGGGACCCCTACGAGCAGTACTTC.

V gene TRBV12-3 or TRBV12-4 combines with J gene TRBJ2-1; 8 bases line up with TRBD1. The CDR3 totals 14 residues. Losses at the gene ends were 7 bases for V and 5 bases for J; bases not matched to a gene: 7. For the CDR3, the DNA is TGTGCCAGCAACTCGGGACAGGTAAACAATGAGCAGTTCTTC. It codes for CASNSGQVNNEQFF.

The V call is TRBV20-1, the J call TRBJ1-2, with 7 bases identical to TRBD1. Germline values: CDR1 DFQATT, CDR2 SNEGSKA (reference sequence). J was trimmed by 4 bases and V by 0 bases; bases with no gene match: 11. The CDR3 runs to 16 residues. In nucleotides, the CDR3 is TGCAGTGCTAGAGATGTAGGGGGCAAGATGACCTATGGCTACACCTTC. It is translated as CSARDVGGKMTYGYTF.

This clonotype came up a few times. The V gene is TRBV7-9, the J gene TRBJ2-1, with 10 positions matching TRBD1. Trimming at V came to 5 bases and at J to 3 bases, leaving 10 bases not matched to a gene. Per the germline V gene, CDR1 is SEHNR and CDR2 is FQNEAQ (reference sequence). This CDR3 comprises 17 residues. CDR3 sequence (DNA): TGTGCCAGCAGCGTTAGCACCGGACAGGGGGTCTACAATGAGCAGTTCTTC. The encoded protein is CASSVSTGQGVYNEQFF.